Listed below are T cell receptor beta chains from one sample, sequenced in a study of cytomegalovirus exposure and HLA in healthy donors. The protocol was immunoSEQ multiplex PCR, while the TCRdb copy is restricted to in-frame clones and leaves out a portion. This sample yields more than 150,000 clones, of which roughly 87% are seen a single time; roughly 0.23% belongs to the top ten. The sample taken for sequencing was PBMCs. All receptors come from a girl less than two years old in good health and CMV-seronegative. Both conserved end residues are part of each CDR3. A D gene is named only where the DNA matches it firmly. Clone size is stated in some rows and not others, as once, few, many or a class when expanded.

d_call j_call v_call clone_size cdr3_aa cdr3_nt
NA TRBJ1-2 TRBV6-1 NA CASSAHYGYTF TGTGCCAGCAGCGCGCACTATGGCTACACCTTC
NA TRBJ2-2 TRBV4-2 NA CASSQDVGGHLNTGELFF TGTGCCAGCAGTCAAGATGTAGGGGGACACTTGAACACCGGGGAGCTGTTTTTT
TRBD1 TRBJ1-5 TRBV19 few CASRTGGASNQPQHF TGTGCCAGTAGAACAGGGGGCGCGAGCAATCAGCCCCAGCATTTT
NA TRBJ1-2 TRBV7-9 NA CASSQSEDSFYGYTF TGTGCCAGCAGCCAATCCGAGGACAGTTTCTATGGCTACACCTTC
NA TRBJ2-3 TRBV7-2 NA CASSPSYTQYF TGTGCCAGCAGCCCCAGTTATACGCAGTATTTT
TRBD1 TRBJ1-2 TRBV7-8 NA CASSIQGAYGYTF TGTGCCAGCAGCATACAGGGGGCCTATGGCTACACCTTC
NA TRBJ2-7 TRBV5-1 NA CASSLGRNEQYF TGCGCCAGCAGCTTGGGGAGGAACGAGCAGTACTTC
NA TRBJ2-7 TRBV7-2 NA CASSLGLVAYEQYF TGTGCCAGCAGCTTAGGACTAGTGGCCTACGAGCAGTACTTC
TRBD2 TRBJ2-1 TRBV11-3 once CASSSGTSGMEEQFF TGTGCCAGCAGCTCGGGGACTAGCGGGATGGAGGAGCAGTTCTTC
TRBD2 TRBJ2-7 TRBV5-1 NA CASSLLSGGPREQYF TGCGCCAGCAGCTTGCTATCGGGGGGGCCGAGGGAGCAGTACTTC
TRBD1 TRBJ1-3 TRBV10-2 NA CASSETGTGSGNTIYF TGCGCCAGCAGTGAGACCGGGACAGGGAGTGGAAACACCATATATTTT
TRBD1 TRBJ1-2 TRBV27 NA CASRRSNRRQGSYGYTF TGTGCCAGCAGGAGATCTAACCGCAGACAGGGTAGTTATGGCTACACCTTC
NA TRBJ1-1 TRBV6-5 NA CASSYSLSNTEAFF TGTGCCAGCAGTTACTCCCTCAGTAACACTGAAGCTTTCTTT
TRBD1 TRBJ2-5 TRBV14 NA CASSQDERAGGETQYF TGTGCCAGCAGCCAAGATGAGAGGGCAGGGGGCGAGACCCAGTACTTC
NA TRBJ2-3 TRBV4-3 NA CASSQEAGGLVSDTQYF TGCGCCAGCAGCCAAGAAGCAGGGGGACTAGTTTCAGATACGCAGTATTTT
NA TRBJ2-7 TRBV5-5 NA CASSLATGLLLYEQYF TGTGCCAGCAGCTTGGCCACAGGGTTACTCCTCTACGAGCAGTACTTC
TRBD1 TRBJ2-7 TRBV7-9 few CASSPTADRAAEQYF TGTGCCAGCAGCCCGACTGCGGACAGGGCGGCCGAGCAGTACTTC
NA TRBJ2-3 TRBV9 NA CASSVDLEHTDTQYF TGTGCCAGCAGCGTAGATCTAGAACACACAGATACGCAGTATTTT
TRBD1 TRBJ1-1 TRBV6-1 few CASTRSGQQNSEAFF TGTGCCAGCACCAGGTCGGGACAGCAGAACTCTGAAGCTTTCTTT
TRBD1 TRBJ2-7 TRBV10-1 NA CASSESGQGAYEQYF TGCGCCAGCAGTGAGTCGGGACAGGGGGCCTACGAGCAGTACTTC
TRBD1 TRBJ2-3 TRBV6-1 NA CASGQGARSTDTQYF TGTGCCAGCGGACAGGGGGCGCGAAGCACAGATACGCAGTATTTT
NA TRBJ1-4 TRBV30 NA CAWTPAADEKLFF TGTGCCTGGACCCCGGCGGCGGATGAAAAACTGTTTTTT
NA TRBJ2-7 TRBV5-1 NA CASSLSREVTYEQYF TGCGCCAGCAGCTTGTCCCGGGAAGTAACCTACGAGCAGTACTTC
NA TRBJ2-7 TRBV10-3 NA CAISPGVRSYEQYF TGTGCCATCAGTCCCGGGGTGCGCTCCTACGAGCAGTACTTC
NA TRBJ2-3 TRBV15 NA CATSAGRTDTQYF TGTGCCACCAGCGCGGGGCGCACAGATACGCAGTATTTT
NA TRBJ2-1 TRBV4-2 few CASSQDLLSSGNTEQFF TGTGCCAGCAGCCAAGATTTATTAAGTTCGGGTAACACTGAGCAGTTCTTC
TRBD1 TRBJ2-7 TRBV2 NA CASSEQGASEQYF TGTGCCAGCAGTGAACAGGGGGCCTCTGAGCAGTACTTC
TRBD2 TRBJ2-3 TRBV5-4 NA CASSLGLAHFTDTQYF TGTGCCAGCAGCTTGGGACTAGCGCATTTCACAGATACGCAGTATTTT
NA TRBJ2-5 TRBV5-6 NA CASNRGEKQETQYF TGTGCCAGCAACCGCGGAGAAAAACAAGAGACCCAGTACTTC
NA TRBJ1-6 TRBV6-1 NA CASSESGWSPLHF TGTGCCAGCAGTGAATCAGGTTGGTCACCCCTCCACTTT
NA TRBJ1-2 TRBV19 NA CASSMLQGYNYGYTF TGTGCCAGTAGTATGTTGCAGGGTTACAACTATGGCTACACCTTC
TRBD1 TRBJ2-1 TRBV14 NA CASSQRQGAFSEQFF TGTGCCAGCAGCCAAAGGCAGGGGGCATTCAGTGAGCAGTTCTTC
NA TRBJ2-7 TRBV19 few CASSITRTAEQYF TGTGCCAGTAGTATAACTAGGACAGCTGAGCAGTACTTC